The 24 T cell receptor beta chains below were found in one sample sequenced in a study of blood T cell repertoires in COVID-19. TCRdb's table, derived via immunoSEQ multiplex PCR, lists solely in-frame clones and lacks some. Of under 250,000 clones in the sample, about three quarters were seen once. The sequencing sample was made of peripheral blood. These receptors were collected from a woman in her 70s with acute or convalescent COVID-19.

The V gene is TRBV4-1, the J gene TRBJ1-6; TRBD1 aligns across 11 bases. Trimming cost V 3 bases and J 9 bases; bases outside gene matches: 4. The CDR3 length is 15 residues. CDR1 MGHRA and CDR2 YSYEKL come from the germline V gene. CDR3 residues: CASSHPGTGGSPLHF. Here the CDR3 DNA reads TGCGCCAGCAGCCACCCAGGGACAGGGGGTTCACCCCTCCACTTT.

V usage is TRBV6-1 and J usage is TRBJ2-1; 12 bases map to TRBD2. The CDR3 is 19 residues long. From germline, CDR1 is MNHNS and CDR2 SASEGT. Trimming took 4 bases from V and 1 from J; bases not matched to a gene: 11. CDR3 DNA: TGTGCCAGCAGTGTCTCCCCTCCCACTAGCGGGGGGTCCTACAATGAGCAGTTCTTC. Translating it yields CASSVSPPTSGGSYNEQFF.

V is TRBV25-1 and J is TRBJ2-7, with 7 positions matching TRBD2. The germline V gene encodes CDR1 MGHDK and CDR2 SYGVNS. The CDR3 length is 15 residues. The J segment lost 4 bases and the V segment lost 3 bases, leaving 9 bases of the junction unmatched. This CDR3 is CASSDPGGFGYEQYF. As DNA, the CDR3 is TGTGCCAGCAGTGACCCGGGGGGATTCGGGTACGAGCAGTACTTC.

The CDR3 nucleotides read TGTGCCAGCAGCTTGCTGGACAGGGTTAACTATGGCTACACCTTC. Translating it yields CASSLLDRVNYGYTF. The chain has TRBV5-6 and TRBJ1-2, with TRBD1 identical over 8 bases. The CDR3 length is 15 residues. Germline lookup yields CDR1 SGHDT and CDR2 YYEEEE. The trim removed 1 base at V and 1 base at J, leaving 3 bases unmatched.

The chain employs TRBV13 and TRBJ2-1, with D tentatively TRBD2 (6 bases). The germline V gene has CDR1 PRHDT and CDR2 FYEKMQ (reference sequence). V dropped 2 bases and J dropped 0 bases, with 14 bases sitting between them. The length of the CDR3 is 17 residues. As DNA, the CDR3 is TGTGCCAGCAGCTTAAGGGAGGACTACGTCTCCTACAATGAGCAGTTCTTC. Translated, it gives CASSLREDYVSYNEQFF.

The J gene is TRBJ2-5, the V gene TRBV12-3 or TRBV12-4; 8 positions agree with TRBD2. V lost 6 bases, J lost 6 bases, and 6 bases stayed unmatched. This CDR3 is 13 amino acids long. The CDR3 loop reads CASRGLGKQTQYF. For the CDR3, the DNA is TGTGCCAGCAGGGGACTAGGCAAACAGACCCAGTACTTC.

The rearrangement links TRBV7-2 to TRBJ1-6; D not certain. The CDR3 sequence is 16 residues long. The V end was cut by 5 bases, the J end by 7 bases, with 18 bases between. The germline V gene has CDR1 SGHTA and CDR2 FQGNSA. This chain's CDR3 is CASSPEGGYQNSPLHF. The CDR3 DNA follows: TGTGCCAGCAGCCCTGAGGGTGGTTATCAAAATTCACCCCTCCACTTT.

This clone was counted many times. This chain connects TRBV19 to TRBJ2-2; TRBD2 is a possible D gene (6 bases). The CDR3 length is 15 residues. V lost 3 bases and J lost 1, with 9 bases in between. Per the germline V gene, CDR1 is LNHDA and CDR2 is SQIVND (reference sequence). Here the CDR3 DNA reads TGTGCCAGTAGTATCCGGACTATGAACACCGGGGAGCTGTTTTTT. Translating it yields CASSIRTMNTGELFF. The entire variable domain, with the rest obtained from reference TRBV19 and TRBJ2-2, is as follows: DGGITQSPKYLFRKEGQNVTLSCEQNLNHDAMYWYRQDPGQGLRLIYYSQIVNDFQKGDIAEGYSVSREKKESFPLTVTSAQKNPTAFYLCASSIRTMNTGELFFGEGSRLTVL.

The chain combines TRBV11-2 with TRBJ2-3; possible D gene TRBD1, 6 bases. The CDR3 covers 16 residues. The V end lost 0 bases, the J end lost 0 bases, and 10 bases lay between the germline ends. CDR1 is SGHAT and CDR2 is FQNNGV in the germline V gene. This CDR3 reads CASSLDGRGSTDTQYF. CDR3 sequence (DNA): TGTGCCAGCAGCTTAGACGGCAGGGGAAGCACAGATACGCAGTATTTT.

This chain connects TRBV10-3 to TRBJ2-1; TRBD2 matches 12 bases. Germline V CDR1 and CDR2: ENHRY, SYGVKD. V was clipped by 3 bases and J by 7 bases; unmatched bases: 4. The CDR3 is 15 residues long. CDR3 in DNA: TGTGCCATCAGTGACGCGACTAGCGGGGGAAATGAGCAGTTCTTC. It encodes CAISDATSGGNEQFF.

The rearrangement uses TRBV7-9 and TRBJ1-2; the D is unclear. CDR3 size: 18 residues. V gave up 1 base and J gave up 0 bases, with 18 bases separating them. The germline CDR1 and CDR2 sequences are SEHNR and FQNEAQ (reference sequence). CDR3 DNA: TGTGCCAGCAGCTTAGGTGAGGGAATAACTAGAACTAACTATGGCTACACCTTC. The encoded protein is CASSLGEGITRTNYGYTF.

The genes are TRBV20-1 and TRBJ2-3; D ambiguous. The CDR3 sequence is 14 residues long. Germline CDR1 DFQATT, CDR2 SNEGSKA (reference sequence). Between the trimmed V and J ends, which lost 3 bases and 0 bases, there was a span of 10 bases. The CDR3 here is CSASDSRSTDTQYF. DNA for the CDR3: TGCAGTGCTAGTGACTCTCGTAGCACAGATACGCAGTATTTT.

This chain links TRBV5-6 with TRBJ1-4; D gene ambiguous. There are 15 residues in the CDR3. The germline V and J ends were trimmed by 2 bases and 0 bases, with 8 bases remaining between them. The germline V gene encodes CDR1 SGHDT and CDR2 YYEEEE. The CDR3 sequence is CASSFTDATNEKLFF. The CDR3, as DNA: TGTGCCAGCAGCTTTACAGACGCAACTAATGAAAAACTGTTTTTT.

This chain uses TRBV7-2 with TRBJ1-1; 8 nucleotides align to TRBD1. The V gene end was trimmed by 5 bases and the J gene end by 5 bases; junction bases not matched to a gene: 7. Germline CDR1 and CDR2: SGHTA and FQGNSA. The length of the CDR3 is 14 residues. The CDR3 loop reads CASSTGQGQTEAFF. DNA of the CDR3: TGTGCCAGCAGCACTGGACAGGGTCAAACTGAAGCTTTCTTT.

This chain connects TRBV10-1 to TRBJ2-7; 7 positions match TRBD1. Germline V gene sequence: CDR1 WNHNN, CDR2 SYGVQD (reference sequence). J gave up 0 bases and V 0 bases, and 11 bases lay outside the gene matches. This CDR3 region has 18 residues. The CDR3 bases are TGCGCCAGCAGTGAGTCGAGAAACCGGGACAGAGGCTCCTACGAGCAGTACGTC. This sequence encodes CASSESRNRDRGSYEQYV.

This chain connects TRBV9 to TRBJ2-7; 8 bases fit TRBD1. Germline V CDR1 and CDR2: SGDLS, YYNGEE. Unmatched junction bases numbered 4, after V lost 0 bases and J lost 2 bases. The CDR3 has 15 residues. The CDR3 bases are TGTGCCAGCAGCGTAGCGGGACAGGTTACCTACGAGCAGTACTTC. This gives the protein CASSVAGQVTYEQYF.

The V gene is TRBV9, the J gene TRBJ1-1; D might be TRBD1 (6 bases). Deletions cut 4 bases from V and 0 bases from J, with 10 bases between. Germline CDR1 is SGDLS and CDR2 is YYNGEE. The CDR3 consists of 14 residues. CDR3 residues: CASSLRGVNTEAFF. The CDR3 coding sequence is TGTGCCAGCAGCCTCAGGGGTGTGAACACTGAAGCTTTCTTT.

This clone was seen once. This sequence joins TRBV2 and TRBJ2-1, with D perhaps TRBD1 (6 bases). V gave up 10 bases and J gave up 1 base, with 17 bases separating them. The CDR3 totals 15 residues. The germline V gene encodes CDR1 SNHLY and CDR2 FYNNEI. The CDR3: CATTPQGGSYNEQFF. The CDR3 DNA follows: TGTGCCACCACTCCTCAAGGGGGTTCCTACAATGAGCAGTTCTTC.

The CDR3 DNA reads TGTGCCAGCAGCCAAGAACATGGGACAGGGAGGGAAAATGAGCAGTTCTTC. It is translated as CASSQEHGTGRENEQFF. This rearrangement joins TRBV3-1 (or the pseudogene TRBV3-2) to TRBJ2-1; 9 nucleotides align to TRBD1. The CDR3 contains 17 residues. The V segment lost 0 bases and the J segment 7 bases; nucleotides outside the gene matches: 10. From germline, CDR1 is LGHDT and CDR2 YNNKEL (reference sequence).

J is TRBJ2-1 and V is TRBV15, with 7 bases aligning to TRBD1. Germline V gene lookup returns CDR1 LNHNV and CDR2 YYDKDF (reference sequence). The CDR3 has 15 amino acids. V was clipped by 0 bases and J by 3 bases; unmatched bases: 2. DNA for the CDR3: TGTGCCACCAGCAGAGAAGGGGGCTTCTACAATGAGCAGTTCTTC. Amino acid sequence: CATSREGGFYNEQFF.

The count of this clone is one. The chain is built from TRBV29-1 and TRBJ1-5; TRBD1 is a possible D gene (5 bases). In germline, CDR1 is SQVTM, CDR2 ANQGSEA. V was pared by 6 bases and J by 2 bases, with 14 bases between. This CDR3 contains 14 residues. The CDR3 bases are TGCAGCGTGCCCGGACAAGGTGGCAATCAGCCCCAGCATTTT. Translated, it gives CSVPGQGGNQPQHF.

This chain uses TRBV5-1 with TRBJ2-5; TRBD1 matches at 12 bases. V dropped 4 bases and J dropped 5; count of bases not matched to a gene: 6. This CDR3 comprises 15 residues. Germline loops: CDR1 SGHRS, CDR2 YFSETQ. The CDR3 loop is CASSTGTGGMETQYF. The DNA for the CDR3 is TGCGCCAGCAGCACAGGGACAGGGGGCATGGAGACCCAGTACTTC.

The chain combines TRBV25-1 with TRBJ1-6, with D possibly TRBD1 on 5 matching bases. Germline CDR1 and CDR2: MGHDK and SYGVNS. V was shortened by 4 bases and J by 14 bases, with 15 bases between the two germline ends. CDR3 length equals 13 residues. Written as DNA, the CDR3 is TGTGCCAGCAGTGGGGGTTGGGGCGGAGCCCTCCACTTT. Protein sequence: CASSGGWGGALHF.

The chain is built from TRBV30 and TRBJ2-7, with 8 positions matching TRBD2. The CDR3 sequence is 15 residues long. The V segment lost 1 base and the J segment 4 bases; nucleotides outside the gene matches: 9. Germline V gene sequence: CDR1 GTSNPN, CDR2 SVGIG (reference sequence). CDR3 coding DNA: TGTGCCTGGAGTGACGGGGTAGCGGGGACGTACGAGCAGTACTTC. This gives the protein CAWSDGVAGTYEQYF.